This TCR beta chain was retrieved from a study of CD8 T cells in ankylosing spondylitis. The study, taken as a whole, reports: Typical of ankylosing spondylitis blood, it appeared, was a TCR beta motif of eight highly homologous variants.

As for this clonotype: What it binds is unknown.

The CDR3 is 16 residues long. J was trimmed by 2 bases and V by 6 bases; bases with no gene match: 6. TCRdb re-analysed the 5' RACE reads in MiXCR, keeping a single row per CDR3 protein. The sample carries 220,000 or so distinct CDR3 sequences, around 17% recorded once. This receptor was taken from a male donor with ankylosing spondylitis. The specimen sequenced was blood, either unsorted or a sorted T cell fraction (not recorded which). The chain links TRBV12-3 or TRBV12-4 to TRBJ2-7; 14 bases map to TRBD2. The CDR3 coding sequence is TGTGCCAGCAGCCCCCAGACTAGCGGGAGGGCCTACGAGCAGTACTTC. Protein product: CASSPQTSGRAYEQYF.